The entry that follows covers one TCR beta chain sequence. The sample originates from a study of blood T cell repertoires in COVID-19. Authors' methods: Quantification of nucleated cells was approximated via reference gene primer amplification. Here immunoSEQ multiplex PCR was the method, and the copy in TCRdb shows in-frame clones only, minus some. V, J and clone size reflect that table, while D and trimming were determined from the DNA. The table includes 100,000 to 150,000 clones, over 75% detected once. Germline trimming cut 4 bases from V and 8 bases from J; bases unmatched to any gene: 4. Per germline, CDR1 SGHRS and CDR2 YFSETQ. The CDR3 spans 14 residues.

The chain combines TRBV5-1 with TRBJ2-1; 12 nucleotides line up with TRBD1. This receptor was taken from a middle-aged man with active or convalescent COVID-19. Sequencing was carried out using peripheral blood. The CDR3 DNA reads TGCGCCAGCAGCCCGGGACAGGGGGCCCATGAGCAGTTCTTC. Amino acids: CASSPGQGAHEQFF.